These T cell receptor beta chains were read from a single sample in a study of a mutant IDH1 vaccine in newly diagnosed glioma. Which antigens these TCRs recognize remains unknown. Sequencing used immunoSEQ multiplex PCR; TCRdb keeps in-frame clones, though not all of them. The profile shows 69,000 or so clones, 85% to 90% of them singletons. Here the sequenced sample was PBMCs, taken from a glioma patient whose treatment included an IDH1 peptide vaccine. The origin of the receptors is a young man with glioma. CDR3s leave out the opening cysteine and the closing phenylalanine or tryptophan. The D gene is left open where the match is weak.

J,D,V,CDR3
TRBJ2-7,-,TRBV10-3,AISSQVGADEQY
TRBJ2-7,TRBD2,TRBV2,ASSELAGENYEQY
TRBJ2-7,TRBD2,TRBV25-1,ASSERSGRGPYEQY
TRBJ1-2,-,TRBV6-1,ASSEEDLPGYT
TRBJ2-2,-,TRBV6-5,ASGRNTGELF
TRBJ2-7,-,TRBV7-8,ASSFRGSSYEQY
TRBJ2-7,-,TRBV5-1,ASSLAGETYEQY
TRBJ2-7,-,TRBV6-1,ASSEALTRARGYEQY
TRBJ1-1,-,TRBV19,ASSWRGGTEAF
TRBJ1-5,-,TRBV19,ASSIPGQIGDSNQPQH
TRBJ2-5,-,TRBV11-3,ASSLGDTHQETQY
TRBJ2-3,TRBD1,TRBV18,ASSGTGPADTQY
TRBJ1-5,TRBD1,TRBV19,ASADRDRGYSNQPQH
TRBJ1-5,TRBD1,TRBV28,ASSLYRGRNQPQH
TRBJ1-2,TRBD1,TRBV7-2,ASSFRTGDYGYT
TRBJ2-2,-,TRBV7-9,ASSLTANTGELF
TRBJ1-4,-,TRBV30,AWRTQSTNEKLF
TRBJ1-1,-,TRBV27,ASSPRDTPGTEAF
TRBJ1-6,TRBD1,TRBV5-6,ASSLDRGSSPLH
TRBJ2-7,TRBD2,TRBV7-8,ASSLGRTGVLYEQY
TRBJ1-2,-,TRBV14,ASSPWGAPNYGYT
TRBJ1-4,-,TRBV19,ASSIGAVATNEKLF
TRBJ1-2,-,TRBV6-5,ASRRGSGNYGYT
TRBJ2-1,-,TRBV30,AWSRGNEQF
TRBJ1-2,TRBD1,TRBV29-1,SVDGQGVFGYT
TRBJ1-4,TRBD1,TRBV5-6,ASSLGQGIATNEKLF
TRBJ1-1,-,TRBV28,ASSLGQDTEAF
TRBJ2-6,-,TRBV5-6,ASSLIRDPGANVLT
TRBJ1-4,-,TRBV7-9,ASSLDGGHAEKLF
TRBJ1-4,-,TRBV4-1,ASSQDPHGRGNEKLF
TRBJ2-2,-,TRBV5-1,ASSLLATNPVGELF
TRBJ2-5,TRBD2,TRBV5-8,ASSHGLAGSEETQY
TRBJ2-5,TRBD2,TRBV29-1,SAHSGTSRETQY